The entry below describes one T cell receptor (beta chain). Its antigen is currently unknown. These data are taken from a study of cytomegalovirus exposure and HLA in healthy donors. Repertoires were generated with immunoSEQ multiplex PCR, while TCRdb's copy carries only in-frame clones and drops some. The data show over 150,000 clones, with approximately 83% seen just once and about 2.8% held by the top ten. Overall study results and limits: Overall, roughly 150 TCR beta chains were annotated as cytomegalovirus-associated. Three chains tied to CMV proved CMV antigen-specific in vitro.

The donors belonged to the roughly 130-subject validation cohort, separate from the 666-subject first cohort. This CDR3 has 19 residues. The V gene end was trimmed by 6 bases and the J gene end by 6 bases; junction bases not matched to a gene: 18. CDR1 and CDR2 from the germline V gene are SEHNR and FQNEAQ (reference sequence). Sequencing was performed on PBMCs. The receptor was isolated from a young woman in good health and CMV-seropositive. This chain uses TRBV7-9 with TRBJ2-1, with 12 nucleotides matching TRBD1. The CDR3 is CASSSIGTGGVGRSNEQFF. The CDR3 coding sequence is TGTGCCAGCAGTTCCATAGGGACAGGGGGCGTGGGACGTAGCAATGAGCAGTTCTTC.